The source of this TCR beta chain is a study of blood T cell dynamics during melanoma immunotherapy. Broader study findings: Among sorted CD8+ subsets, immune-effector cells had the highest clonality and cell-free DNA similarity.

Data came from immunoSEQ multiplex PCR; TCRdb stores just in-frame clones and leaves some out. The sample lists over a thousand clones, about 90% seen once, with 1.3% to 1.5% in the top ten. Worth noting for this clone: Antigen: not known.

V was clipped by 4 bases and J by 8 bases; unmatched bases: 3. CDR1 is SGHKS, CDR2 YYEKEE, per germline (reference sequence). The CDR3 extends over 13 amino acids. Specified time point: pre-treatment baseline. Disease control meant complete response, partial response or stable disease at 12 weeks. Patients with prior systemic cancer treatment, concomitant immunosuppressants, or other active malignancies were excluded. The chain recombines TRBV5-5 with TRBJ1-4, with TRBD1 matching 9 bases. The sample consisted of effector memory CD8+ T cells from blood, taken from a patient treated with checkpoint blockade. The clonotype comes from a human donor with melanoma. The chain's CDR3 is CASSLGTGEKLFF. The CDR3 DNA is TGTGCCAGCAGCCTTGGGACAGGGGAAAAACTGTTTTTT.